This entry lists 6 T cell receptor beta chains sequenced from one sample in a study of blood T cell repertoires in COVID-19. Some clones are missing from TCRdb's copy, which holds only in-frame ones; the method was immunoSEQ multiplex PCR. The table shows about 82,000 clones, with 60% to 80% occurring only once. The sample was peripheral blood. These receptors all stem from a man aged 60 to 69 with COVID-19, enrolled during active disease.

The gene calls are TRBV4-3 and TRBJ1-4, with D hard to call. The CDR3 loop spans 16 amino acids. CDR1 LGHNA and CDR2 YSLEER come from the germline V gene. Trimming stripped 4 bases from V and 8 bases from J, with 20 bases between. DNA for the CDR3: TGCGCCAGCAGCCTCCACGGGGAGGGCATTAGGGAAAAACTGTTTTTT. It codes for CASSLHGEGIREKLFF.

This clone was counted once. The V gene is TRBV9, the J gene TRBJ2-5, with a possible D match to TRBD2 (5 bases). CDR1 and CDR2 from the germline V gene are SGDLS and YYNGEE. Trimming cost V 0 bases and J 6 bases, with 12 bases left between them. The CDR3 is 14 residues long. The CDR3 loop reads CASSVDPGIKTQYF. CDR3 nucleotides: TGTGCCAGCAGCGTAGATCCGGGAATCAAGACCCAGTACTTC.

This chain uses TRBV9 with TRBJ2-3; TRBD2 matches 14 bases. This CDR3 is built from 15 residues. The germline V gene encodes CDR1 SGDLS and CDR2 YYNGEE. V was pared by 3 bases and J by 6 bases, with 3 bases of the junction left unmatched. CDR3 region: CASSARTSGRDTQYF. CDR3 nucleotides: TGTGCCAGCAGCGCCCGGACTAGCGGGAGGGATACGCAGTATTTT.

This chain links TRBV3-1 (or the pseudogene TRBV3-2) with TRBJ2-7; 9 nucleotides line up with TRBD1. Germline-derived CDR1 and CDR2 are LGHDT and YNNKEL (reference sequence). The CDR3 is 14 residues long. J was trimmed by 9 bases and V by 4 bases; bases with no gene match: 10. CDR3 amino acids: CASSPGTGPFAQYF. Written as DNA, the CDR3 is TGTGCCAGCAGCCCCGGGACAGGGCCTTTCGCGCAGTACTTC.

The chain employs TRBV7-8 and TRBJ2-7; D might be TRBD2 (6 bases). Germline assignment: CDR1 SGHVS and CDR2 FQNEAQ. Trimming removed 5 bases from V and 2 bases from J, with 13 bases in between. The length of the CDR3 is 14 residues. This CDR3 is CASSAGTVTYEQYF. CDR3 coding DNA: TGTGCCAGCAGCGCGGGGACGGTGACCTACGAGCAGTACTTC.

The genes are TRBV19 and TRBJ1-5; TRBD1 might be the D (5 bases). CDR1 is LNHDA and CDR2 is SQIVND in the germline V gene (reference sequence). The CDR3 totals 14 residues. The V and J ends lost 1 base and 5 bases respectively, with 9 bases between them. The DNA of the CDR3 is TGTGCCAGTAGTATAGGGGGCAGACATCAGCCCCAGCATTTT. This translates into CASSIGGRHQPQHF.